The rows below give T cell receptor beta chains drawn from one sample of a study of post-analysis software for immune sequencing data. MiXCR was run by TCRdb on the PCR reads, yielding one entry per CDR3 protein. The profile shows around 770,000 distinct CDR3 sequences, around 45% of them singletons. The source material was blood. These receptors all stem from a girl aged 10-17 years with multiple sclerosis. CDR3s leave out the opening cysteine and the closing phenylalanine or tryptophan. Each record gives: clone size, V gene, J gene, D gene, CDR3 protein. The D gene is left open where the match is weak. Expanded clones are given a class, and other clones once, few, many or no size at all.

few,TRBV4-2,TRBJ2-7,TRBD2,ASSQAGLADYEQY
.,TRBV20-1,TRBJ2-3,.,SAGRATDTQY
.,TRBV10-3,.,.,AIADRGGREQY
.,TRBV28,TRBJ2-3,.,ASSLEVLGGSSTDAQY
.,TRBV20-1,TRBJ2-1,.,SASRGSYHNEQF
.,TRBV9,TRBJ2-1,.,ASSVDGGSYNEQF
.,TRBV3-1,TRBJ1-1,.,ASSQEGRGGSWGTEAF
once,TRBV14,TRBJ1-2,.,ASSQALGQNYGYT
.,TRBV10-3,TRBJ2-4,TRBD1,AISESRTGGVKNIQY
.,TRBV7-2,.,TRBD2,ASSLEAAGGEQY
.,TRBV12-3/TRBV12-4,TRBJ2-7,TRBD2,ASMREHYEQY
.,TRBV28,TRBJ2-1,TRBD2,ASSLWLAGKNEQF
few,TRBV28,TRBJ2-1,.,ASSLFVRGEQF
.,TRBV27,TRBJ1-2,.,ASSSWRGTGLDYGYT
.,TRBV20-1,TRBJ2-3,.,SGWQGADTQY
.,TRBV19,TRBJ2-6,TRBD2,ASSVGRAGANVLT
.,TRBV7-9,TRBJ2-1,.,ASSLVPSERRNEQF
.,TRBV6-2/TRBV6-3,TRBJ2-1,.,ASAGLERGSNEQF
.,TRBV15,TRBJ2-7,.,ATSSGHSGYEQY
.,TRBV11-3,TRBJ1-2,.,ASSLDAGSYGYT
few,TRBV28,TRBJ2-1,TRBD2,ASSPTLPWTSGRYEQF
.,TRBV20-1,TRBJ1-2,.,SAQGTGGYT
few,TRBV20-1,TRBJ2-1,.,SARDPATSPNEQF
.,TRBV15,TRBJ2-5,.,ATSRPTGTAQY
once,TRBV4-2,TRBJ2-1,.,ASKGTGYNEQF
few,TRBV7-2,TRBJ2-3,.,ASSLLPGLSTDTQY
few,TRBV29-1,TRBJ1-2,.,SVVGTGKGGYT
.,TRBV5-1,TRBJ2-3,.,ASTLARAGGADTQY
few,TRBV6-5,TRBJ2-5,TRBD2,ASSTQLAGVQETQY
few,TRBV7-9,TRBJ2-3,.,ASSLGGYADTQY
few,TRBV10-3,TRBJ2-7,.,AISDAGPTYEQY
.,TRBV5-1,TRBJ2-1,TRBD1,ASSLRDRVGNEQF
.,TRBV12-3/TRBV12-4,TRBJ2-7,TRBD1,ASSFGQGISYEQY
once,TRBV7-9,TRBJ2-5,.,ASSPRPTDWLNEQY
.,TRBV20-1,TRBJ2-6,.,SARDARSGANVLT
.,TRBV7-3,TRBJ2-5,.,ASSQSPQRGELRLEQY
.,TRBV7-8,TRBJ1-1,.,ASRARVGNTEAF
few,TRBV7-2,TRBJ1-5,.,ASSLVGSGIGQPQH
.,TRBV28,TRBJ2-7,TRBD2,ASSFQTSGRKY
.,TRBV20-1,TRBJ2-1,TRBD2,RARLAGAQF
.,TRBV27,TRBJ1-5,.,TSSPGLSNQPQH
.,TRBV5-6,TRBJ2-4,TRBD2,ASSLGTSAKNIQY
.,TRBV7-2,TRBJ1-6,.,ASSLTGPSISPLH
.,TRBV7-9,TRBJ2-7,TRBD1,ASSLSRDRGLYEQY
few,TRBV12-3/TRBV12-4,TRBJ2-1,.,ASSLNGQYKNEQF
many,TRBV7-2,TRBJ2-7,TRBD2,ASSWAPSGSVDEQY
.,TRBV12-3/TRBV12-4,TRBJ1-3,.,ASSLFSSGNTIY
few,TRBV7-2,TRBJ2-1,.,ASSSVGNSYNEQF